Below, one T cell receptor (beta chain) is given with its context. What it recognizes is unknown. CDR3 length: 16 residues. Germline V gene data show CDR1 as MNHNS and CDR2 as SASEGT. V was pared by 0 bases and J by 12 bases, with 15 bases of the junction left unmatched. These data come from a study of cytomegalovirus exposure and HLA in healthy donors. Findings of the study overall: It was reportedly the case that the classifier diagnosed cytomegalovirus status with high specificity and sensitivity. A later analysis linked a missense variant in DCLRE1C to the trimming of TCR beta V and J genes. TCR beta chains numbering under 200 were designated cytomegalovirus-associated.

A multiplex PCR was run with 60 Vbeta primers and 13 Jbeta primers. Only in-frame clones appear in the TCRdb table, and some are missing; sequencing was by immunoSEQ multiplex PCR. The top ten clones hold over 9% of a sample with over 30,000 clones, approximately 67% of them seen once. The J gene is TRBJ2-3, the V gene TRBV6-1; 7 bases fit TRBD2. The TCR originated in a man aged 40-49 years in good health and CMV-seropositive. Sequenced input: PBMCs. The CDR3 coding sequence is TGTGCCAGCAGTGAAGCGTCGTCGGGGGGAACCTCCATCCAGTATTTT. Encoded protein: CASSEASSGGTSIQYF.